The 26 T cell receptor beta chains reported below all come from one sample, sequenced in a study of blood T cell repertoires in COVID-19. TCRdb's table, derived via immunoSEQ multiplex PCR, lists solely in-frame clones and lacks some. The data hold roughly 220,000 clones, with around four fifths observed a single time. Input material: peripheral blood. The receptors were sampled from a woman in her fifties or sixties who had recovered from COVID-19.

In regard to this clone: At the DNA level, this CDR3 is encoded by other sequences in the same sample as well. The gene calls are TRBV5-1 and TRBJ1-1; 7 positions match TRBD1. This CDR3 region has 14 residues. The V gene end was trimmed by 3 bases and the J gene end by 2 bases; junction bases not matched to a gene: 4. Per germline, CDR1 SGHRS and CDR2 YFSETQ. In DNA, the CDR3 is TGCGCCAGCAGCTCACAGGGGCCAAACACTGAAGCTTTCTTT. Protein product: CASSSQGPNTEAFF.

This clone was seen many times. The chain recombines TRBV2 with TRBJ1-1; D not certain. The CDR3 has 13 amino acids. Per germline, CDR1 SNHLY and CDR2 FYNNEI. V lost 6 bases and J lost 1, with 9 bases in between. For the CDR3, the DNA is TGTGCCAGCAGCGAGCTCGAGAACACTGAAGCTTTCTTT. Protein product: CASSELENTEAFF.

This chain uses TRBV7-8 with TRBJ1-4; D is ambiguous. Trimming stripped 3 bases from V and 4 bases from J, with 9 bases between. Germline V lookup: CDR1 SGHVS, CDR2 FQNEAQ. This CDR3 is 14 amino acids long. CDR3 nucleotide sequence: TGTGCCAGCAGCTTGGTGCGGCTTAATGAAAAACTGTTTTTT. Translation gives CASSLVRLNEKLFF.

This chain uses TRBV19 with TRBJ2-2, with 9 bases aligning to TRBD2. Germline V gene lookup returns CDR1 LNHDA and CDR2 SQIVND (reference sequence). V dropped 3 bases and J dropped 5; count of bases not matched to a gene: 10. The CDR3 has 17 residues. The DNA of the CDR3 is TGTGCCAGTAGTATTGCCAGCGGGGGGCCGAGGACCGGGGAGCTGTTTTTT. Residues: CASSIASGGPRTGELFF.

The chain combines TRBV7-8 with TRBJ1-2, with D maybe TRBD1 (6 bases). There are 13 residues in the CDR3. Germline V gene lookup returns CDR1 SGHVS and CDR2 FQNEAQ. The V and J ends lost 5 bases and 1 base respectively, with 8 bases between them. The CDR3, as DNA: TGTGCCAGCAGCGAGGGACATAACTATGGCTACACCTTC. The encoded protein is CASSEGHNYGYTF.

This clone was seen only a few times. The rearrangement uses TRBV7-2 and TRBJ2-2; D may be TRBD1 (5 bases). Germline V gives CDR1 SGHTA, CDR2 FQGNSA. Trimming stripped 1 base from V and 6 bases from J, with 9 bases between. The CDR3 loop spans 14 amino acids. The CDR3 loop is CASSLDQGPGELFF. For the CDR3, the DNA is TGTGCCAGCAGCTTAGATCAGGGTCCCGGGGAGCTGTTTTTT.

The gene calls are TRBV9 and TRBJ2-1, with TRBD2 identical over 7 bases. Germline V gives CDR1 SGDLS, CDR2 YYNGEE. V was clipped by 0 bases and J by 7 bases; unmatched bases: 13. This CDR3 region has 17 residues. The CDR3 region is CASSVVGREGAWNEQFF. In DNA, the CDR3 is TGTGCCAGCAGCGTAGTAGGAAGGGAGGGAGCGTGGAATGAGCAGTTCTTC.

CDR3 protein: CASSPRNGANYGYTF. The CDR3 nucleotides are TGTGCCAGCTCACCACGTAACGGTGCTAACTATGGCTACACCTTC. V gene TRBV18 combines with J gene TRBJ1-2; D unclear. Germline V gene data show CDR1 as KGHSH and CDR2 as LQKENI. This CDR3 comprises 15 residues. V gave up 1 base and J gave up 0 bases, with 9 bases separating them.

CDR3 bases: TGTGCCAGTAGAGACAGGGGGGCAGAGACCCAGTACTTC. Translation gives CASRDRGAETQYF. V is TRBV19 and J is TRBJ2-5; 9 bases align to TRBD1. V trimming: 6 bases; J trimming: 4 bases; junction bases outside the gene matches: 3. CDR1 LNHDA and CDR2 SQIVND come from the germline V gene (reference sequence). This CDR3 spans 13 amino acids.

This chain connects TRBV4-2 to TRBJ2-3, with 9 positions matching TRBD2. The CDR3 contains 16 residues. Germline V gives CDR1 LGHNA, CDR2 YNFKEQ. With V trimmed by 0 bases and J by 5 bases, 6 bases remained unmatched. CDR3 residues: CASSQDRASGEDTQYF. Written as DNA, the CDR3 is TGTGCCAGCAGCCAAGATAGGGCTAGCGGGGAAGATACGCAGTATTTT.

V is TRBV7-8 and J is TRBJ1-5, with D hard to call. In germline, CDR1 is SGHVS, CDR2 FQNEAQ. Deletions cut 0 bases from V and 7 bases from J, with 7 bases between. The CDR3 is 13 residues long. CDR3 sequence reads: CASSLARIQPQHF. The CDR3, as DNA: TGTGCCAGCAGCTTAGCGCGTATCCAGCCCCAGCATTTT.

About this clone: Distinct nucleotide sequences in the sample also encode this CDR3. The CDR3, as DNA: TGTGCCAGCTCACCGGAGGAGACCCAGTACTTC. Translated: CASSPEETQYF. The chain recombines TRBV18 with TRBJ2-5; no clear D gene. Per the germline V gene, CDR1 is KGHSH and CDR2 is LQKENI. The CDR3 extends over 11 amino acids. Trimming shortened V by 3 bases and J by 5 bases, and 4 bases separated the two germline ends.

The rearrangement uses TRBV19 and TRBJ1-5; TRBD1 matches 7 bases. Germline V gene lookup returns CDR1 LNHDA and CDR2 SQIVND (reference sequence). V lost 6 bases and J lost 0; bases outside the gene matches: 11. The CDR3 contains 17 residues. As DNA, the CDR3 is TGTGCCAGTAGCTCGACAGACAGGGCTTATAGCAATCAGCCCCAGCATTTT. This gives the protein CASSSTDRAYSNQPQHF.

The chain has TRBV10-3 and TRBJ1-5; D is unclear. Trimming left V 3 bases short and J 1 base short, with 7 bases between. Germline-derived CDR1 and CDR2 are ENHRY and SYGVKD. CDR3 size: 14 residues. The CDR3 here is CAISDRESNQPQHF. In DNA, the CDR3 is TGTGCCATCAGTGATCGGGAAAGCAATCAGCCCCAGCATTTT.

This chain joins TRBV6-2 or TRBV6-3 and TRBJ2-5; D possibly corresponds to TRBD1 (6 bases). This CDR3 has 14 amino acids. V lost 6 bases and J lost 7, with 18 bases in between. Germline CDR1 MNHEY, CDR2 SVGEGT. The CDR3 here is CASSSDLGRGTQYF. Written as DNA, the CDR3 is TGTGCCAGCAGCTCGGACTTGGGCAGGGGGACCCAGTACTTC.

The chain has TRBV5-6 and TRBJ1-3, with TRBD1 identical over 7 bases. CDR1 and CDR2 (germline): SGHDT, YYEEEE. V was clipped by 4 bases and J by 0 bases; unmatched bases: 7. The CDR3 totals 16 residues. The DNA for the CDR3 is TGTGCCAGCAGCATAGGGACAGCTTTCTCTGGAAACACCATATATTTT. Encoded protein: CASSIGTAFSGNTIYF.

This clone turned up a few times. This CDR3 reads CASGGQGLSYEQYF. The CDR3 DNA is TGTGCCAGCGGGGGACAGGGTCTCTCCTACGAGCAGTACTTC. V gene TRBV2 combines with J gene TRBJ2-7; TRBD1 agrees at 9 bases. The CDR3 is 14 residues long. V gave up 8 bases and J gave up 0 bases; unmatched junction bases: 5. Per the germline V gene, CDR1 is SNHLY and CDR2 is FYNNEI.

This clone is a singleton in its sample. V and J are TRBV7-9 and TRBJ1-4, with 7 bases aligning to TRBD1. Germline CDR1 is SEHNR and CDR2 is FQNEAQ (reference sequence). The length of the CDR3 is 15 residues. V was clipped by 5 bases and J by 7 bases; unmatched bases: 10. The CDR3 sequence: CASSAPGTDLEKLFF. CDR3 bases: TGTGCCAGCAGCGCCCCCGGGACAGATCTTGAAAAACTGTTTTTT.

The genes are TRBV12-3 or TRBV12-4 and TRBJ1-2, with 7 nucleotides matching TRBD1. The V segment lost 6 bases and the J segment 3 bases; nucleotides outside the gene matches: 4. CDR3 length: 13 residues. This CDR3 reads CASRPTGDYGYTF. CDR3 in DNA: TGTGCCAGCAGGCCTACAGGGGACTATGGCTACACCTTC.

This chain joins TRBV4-3 and TRBJ1-4; 7 nucleotides line up with TRBD1. The CDR3 length is 15 residues. After removal of 3 bases from V and 7 bases from J, the junction contained 8 bases not matched to a gene. Germline loops: CDR1 LGHNA, CDR2 YSLEER. The CDR3 loop reads CASSHEGGVGEKLFF. The CDR3 region has the DNA TGCGCCAGCAGCCACGAAGGGGGCGTAGGTGAAAAACTGTTTTTT.

This clone was detected only a few times. The genes are TRBV7-8 and TRBJ1-1; tentative D call: TRBD1 (5 bases). Germline V gene sequence: CDR1 SGHVS, CDR2 FQNEAQ. V was cut by 3 bases and J by 2 bases, with 19 bases left in between. This CDR3 contains 17 residues. CDR3 bases: TGTGCCAGCAGCTTTTCAATGACGTCAGGGCGCAACACTGAAGCTTTCTTT. Protein product: CASSFSMTSGRNTEAFF. Full variable domain (outside the CDR3, taken from reference TRBV7-8 and TRBJ1-1): GAGVSQSPRYKVAKRGQDVALRCDPISGHVSLFWYQQALGQGPEFLTYFQNEAQLDKSGLPSDRFFAERPEGSVSTLKIQRTQQEDSAVYLCASSFSMTSGRNTEAFFGQGTRLTVV.

V is TRBV9 and J is TRBJ2-7, with D possibly matching TRBD1 (5 bases). Deletions cut 0 bases from V and 3 bases from J, with 13 bases between. The CDR3 length is 15 residues. The V gene's germline CDR1 is SGDLS and CDR2 YYNGEE. The CDR3 region is CASSVDIGVLYEQYF. The CDR3 nucleotides are TGTGCCAGCAGCGTAGATATAGGGGTCCTCTACGAGCAGTACTTC.

This clone showed up just a few times. The chain is built from TRBV7-2 and TRBJ2-1; possibly TRBD2 for D (6 bases). Germline V gives CDR1 SGHTA, CDR2 FQGNSA. The germline V and J ends were trimmed by 1 base and 7 bases, with 14 bases remaining between them. This CDR3 contains 15 residues. CDR3 nucleotides: TGTGCCAGCAGCTTAGTTGCGGGGCCATTTAATGAGCAGTTCTTC. This encodes CASSLVAGPFNEQFF.

The V and J genes are TRBV7-9 and TRBJ2-3, with 9 bases identical to TRBD1. This CDR3 is 16 amino acids long. Germline assignment: CDR1 SEHNR and CDR2 FQNEAQ (reference sequence). After removal of 1 base from V and 4 bases from J, the junction contained 6 bases not matched to a gene. The CDR3 DNA is TGTGCCAGCAGCTTAGTGGGGACAGGGTTCTCAGATACGCAGTATTTT. Protein sequence: CASSLVGTGFSDTQYF. The complete variable domain, with remaining parts taken from reference TRBV7-9 and TRBJ2-3, reads DTGVSQNPRHKITKRGQNVTFRCDPISEHNRLYWYRQTLGQGPEFLTYFQNEAQLEKSRLLSDRFSAERPKGSFSTLEIQRTEQGDSAMYLCASSLVGTGFSDTQYFGPGTRLTVL.

The V call is TRBV6-5, the J call TRBJ1-1, with a tentative D call TRBD1 (6 bases). Trimming pared 2 bases from V and 3 bases from J, leaving 13 bases between. Germline assignment: CDR1 MNHEY and CDR2 SVGAGI. The CDR3 extends over 15 amino acids. As DNA, the CDR3 is TGTGCCAGCAGTTACACTGGGGGCGGGCACACTGAAGCTTTCTTT. Translation: CASSYTGGGHTEAFF.

This chain uses TRBV7-6 with TRBJ2-2; 10 bases fit TRBD2. V lost 1 base, J lost 2 bases, and 10 bases stayed unmatched. From germline, CDR1 is SGHVS and CDR2 FNYEAQ. This CDR3 region has 19 residues. The CDR3 bases are TGTGCCAGCAGCTTAGTCCCAGCGGGGGGGCCGGGTAACACCGGGGAGCTGTTTTTT. It encodes CASSLVPAGGPGNTGELFF.